These T cell receptor beta chains were read from a single sample in a study of CD8 T cells in ankylosing spondylitis. TCRdb called the 5' RACE reads again in MiXCR, with one record for every CDR3 protein. The sample holds more than 150,000 distinct CDR3 sequences; 9.5% to 15% are singletons and the top ten take approximately 15%. Sequencing was carried out using blood, either unsorted or a sorted T cell fraction (not recorded which). These receptors were obtained from a male donor with ankylosing spondylitis or in good health (not recorded which). CDR3s include the opening cysteine and the closing phenylalanine or tryptophan. The D gene is left open where the match is weak. Clone size is not always given. Where it is, it says once, few, many or a class for expanded clones.

size,V,D,J,DNA,CDR3
NA,TRBV4-1,NA,TRBJ2-2,TGCGCCAGCAGCCAAGGAGGGGAGGGGGAGCTGTTTTTT,CASSQGGEGELFF
NA,TRBV6-1,NA,TRBJ1-1,TGTGCCAGCAGTGAAGACTTGCAGGGTGTCTTTGGAGCTTTCTTT,CASSEDLQGVFGAFF
NA,TRBV12-3/TRBV12-4,NA,TRBJ1-3,TGTGCCAGCAGTTATATGGGAAACACCATATATTTT,CASSYMGNTIYF
NA,TRBV6-1,NA,TRBJ1-2,TGTGCCAGCAGTGGTCGGGACCCCCACTATGGCTACACCTTC,CASSGRDPHYGYTF
few,TRBV25-1,NA,TRBJ1-1,TGTGCCAGCAGTGAATACTCAGGAGGCGTGAACACTGAAGCTTTCTTT,CASSEYSGGVNTEAFF
NA,TRBV6-1,NA,TRBJ1-1,TGTGCCAGCAGTCCCGACAGACTGAACACTGAAGCTTTCTTT,CASSPDRLNTEAFF
few,TRBV7-9,NA,TRBJ2-7,NA,CASSLSSSGYEQYF
many,TRBV5-1,NA,TRBJ1-2,TGCGCCAGCAGCTTGTCCAGGACCTATGGCTACACCTTC,CASSLSRTYGYTF
NA,TRBV20-1,TRBD1,TRBJ1-4,TGCAGTGCTTCTGACAGGGGAGGTGAAAAACTGTTTTTT,CSASDRGGEKLFF
few,TRBV30,NA,TRBJ2-1,TGTGCCTGGAGGGGTGGGGAGACCTACAATGAGCAGTTCTTC,CAWRGGETYNEQFF
many,TRBV6-2/TRBV6-3,NA,TRBJ2-4,TGTGCCAGCAGTTACGGTCCGGGACCTTCTGACATTCAGTACTTC,CASSYGPGPSDIQYF
few,TRBV19,TRBD1,TRBJ2-7,TGTGCCAGTAGTCCCCGGGACAGGACCAGCTACGAGCAGTACTTC,CASSPRDRTSYEQYF
few,TRBV7-9,TRBD2,TRBJ2-3,TGTGCCAGCAGGGTGACTAGCGGGGGCACAGATACGCAGTATTTT,CASRVTSGGTDTQYF
NA,TRBV5-1,NA,TRBJ2-3,TGCGCCAGCACCGGGACGGGGGCCGAGGGAAGAGATACGCAGTATTTT,CASTGTGAEGRDTQYF
few,TRBV3-1,NA,TRBJ2-7,TGTGCCAGCAGCCAAGACCCGGACTGGGCCTACGAGCAGTACTTC,CASSQDPDWAYEQYF
few,TRBV29-1,NA,TRBJ2-1,TGCAGCGTTGAAGAGGTTGAGCAGTTCTTC,CSVEEVEQFF
few,TRBV7-9,TRBD2,TRBJ2-2,TGTGCCAGCAGCCGGGAGCGGGAGCGGTTGACCGGGGAGCTGTTTTTT,CASSRERERLTGELFF
NA,TRBV11-1,TRBD2,TRBJ2-3,TGTGCCAGCAGCCCCTCCAGCGGGGGGGCTTGGACAGATACGCAGTATTTT,CASSPSSGGAWTDTQYF
NA,TRBV19,NA,TRBJ2-7,TGTGCCAGTAGTATGAGACAGAACACCTACGAGCAGTACTTC,CASSMRQNTYEQYF